The clone carrying this T cell receptor beta chain appeared many times. The sample comes from a study of response to subunit inactivated influenza vaccine. TCRdb re-called the RT-PCR reads with MiXCR, one entry per CDR3 protein. In the table there are hundreds of thousands of distinct CDR3 sequences, about a sixth of which are singletons. Trimming removed 3 bases from V and 9 bases from J, with 18 bases in between. The germline V gene encodes CDR1 SEHNR and CDR2 FQNEAQ (reference sequence). CDR3 length: 15 amino acids. This chain joins TRBV7-9 and TRBJ2-1; a weak D match, TRBD2 (7 bases). The sample in question was PBMCs from blood, obtained 11 to 12 days after vaccination. The origin of this receptor is a man in his forties or fifties who received an inactivated influenza vaccine. The CDR3 DNA sequence: TGTGCCAGCAGCTTGGGGGCGGGCCCGGGGGGTGAGCAGTTCTTC. Translated: CASSLGAGPGGEQFF.